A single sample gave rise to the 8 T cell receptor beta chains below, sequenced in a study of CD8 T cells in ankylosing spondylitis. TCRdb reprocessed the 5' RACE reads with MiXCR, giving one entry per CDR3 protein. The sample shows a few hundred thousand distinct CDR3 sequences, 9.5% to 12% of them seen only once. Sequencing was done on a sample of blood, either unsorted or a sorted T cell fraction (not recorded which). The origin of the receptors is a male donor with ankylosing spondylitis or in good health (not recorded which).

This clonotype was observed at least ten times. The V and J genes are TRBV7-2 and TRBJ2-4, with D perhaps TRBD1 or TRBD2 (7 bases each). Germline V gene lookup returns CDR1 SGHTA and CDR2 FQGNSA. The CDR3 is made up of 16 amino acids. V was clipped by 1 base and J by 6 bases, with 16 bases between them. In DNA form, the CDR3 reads TGTGCCAGCAGCTTAGTACAGGGGAGGGTAGGAAACATTCAGTACTTC. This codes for CASSLVQGRVGNIQYF.

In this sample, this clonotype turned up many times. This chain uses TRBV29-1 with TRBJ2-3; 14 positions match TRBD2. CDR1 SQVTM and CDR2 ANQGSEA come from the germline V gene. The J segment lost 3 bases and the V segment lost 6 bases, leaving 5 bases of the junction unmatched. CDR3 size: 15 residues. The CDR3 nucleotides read TGCAGCGTAGGGACTAGCGGGAGTGGGACAGATACGCAGTATTTT. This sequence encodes CSVGTSGSGTDTQYF.

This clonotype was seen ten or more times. The CDR3 protein is CASSRLGSNQPQHF. In DNA form, the CDR3 reads TGTGCCAGCAGTAGATTGGGGAGCAATCAGCCCCAGCATTTT. The genes are TRBV28 and TRBJ1-5; no firm D call. The germline V gene has CDR1 MDHEN and CDR2 SYDVKM. This CDR3 is 14 amino acids long. V was pared by 5 bases and J by 1 base, with 9 bases between.

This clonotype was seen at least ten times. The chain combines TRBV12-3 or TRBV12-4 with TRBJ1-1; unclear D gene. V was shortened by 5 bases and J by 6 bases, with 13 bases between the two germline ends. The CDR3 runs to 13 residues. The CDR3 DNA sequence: TGTGCCAGCAGTCCCCGACGGAGCGCTGAAGCTTTCTTT. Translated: CASSPRRSAEAFF.

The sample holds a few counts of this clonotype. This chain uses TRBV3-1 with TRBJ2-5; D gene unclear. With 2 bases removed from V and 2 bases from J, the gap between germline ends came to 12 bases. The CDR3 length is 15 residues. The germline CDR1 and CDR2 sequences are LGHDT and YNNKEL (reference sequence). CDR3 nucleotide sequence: TGTGCCAGCAGCCAAATTTTCCGGGCACAAGAGACCCAGTACTTC. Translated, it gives CASSQIFRAQETQYF.

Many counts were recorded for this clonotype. This CDR3 reads CASSVAGGVSYNEQFF. The CDR3 DNA reads as TGTGCCAGCAGCGTAGCTGGCGGGGTCTCCTACAATGAGCAGTTCTTC. V usage is TRBV9 and J usage is TRBJ2-1; D might be TRBD2 (6 bases). Germline lookup yields CDR1 SGDLS and CDR2 YYNGEE. The CDR3 totals 16 residues. The ends were cut back, 0 bases at V and 0 bases at J, with 10 bases in the middle.

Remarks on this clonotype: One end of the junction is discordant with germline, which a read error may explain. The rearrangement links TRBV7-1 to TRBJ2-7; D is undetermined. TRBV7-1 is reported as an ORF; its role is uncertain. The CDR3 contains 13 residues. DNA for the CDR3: TGTGCCAGCAGCCCTGGGCGCTCCTGCGAGCAGTACTTC. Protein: CASSPGRSCEQYF.

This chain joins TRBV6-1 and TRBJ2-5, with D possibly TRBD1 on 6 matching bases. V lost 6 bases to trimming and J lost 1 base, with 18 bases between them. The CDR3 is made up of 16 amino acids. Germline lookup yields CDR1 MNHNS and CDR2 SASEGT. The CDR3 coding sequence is TGTGCCAGCAGCAGAAACCCCAGGGGTAGCCAAGAGACCCAGTACTTC. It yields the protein CASSRNPRGSQETQYF.